The next 20 T cell receptor beta chains were all read from a single sample in a study of Ad26.COV2.S vaccination and SARS-CoV-2 variants. Treatment specified: 19 received Ad26.COV2.S at low or high dose, single or two shots; about 5 received placebo; per-sample allocation not given. The investigators took samples on day 63 after the first vaccine or placebo injection. The method was immunoSEQ multiplex PCR; TCRdb's version includes in-frame clones alone and lacks a portion of them. The sample comprises around 340,000 clones, approximately 90% of which are singletons, and 6.4% rests with the top ten. The material was peripheral blood, obtained in a trial of Ad26.COV2.S vaccine versus placebo. The source of these receptors is a person between 18 and 65 years old who received the Ad26.COV2.S COVID-19 vaccine or a placebo.

The J gene is TRBJ2-7, the V gene TRBV30; D not certain. The V end lost 0 bases, the J end lost 5 bases, and 5 bases lay between the germline ends. The CDR3 runs to 11 residues. The germline CDR1 and CDR2 sequences are GTSNPN and SVGIG (reference sequence). For the CDR3, the DNA is TGTGCCTGGAGTGTACAGAACGAGCAGTACTTC. Translated, it gives CAWSVQNEQYF.

This chain uses TRBV6-5 with TRBJ2-7, with a tentative D call TRBD1 (5 bases). The CDR3 sequence is 14 residues long. The germline V gene has CDR1 MNHEY and CDR2 SVGAGI. V lost 0 bases, J lost 2 bases, and 8 bases lay in between. CDR3 sequence reads: CASSYSFRAYEQYF. Here the CDR3 DNA reads TGTGCCAGCAGTTACTCATTCAGGGCCTACGAGCAGTACTTC.

The chain has TRBV7-9 and TRBJ2-1; TRBD2 agrees at 11 bases. Germline V lookup: CDR1 SEHNR, CDR2 FQNEAQ (reference sequence). This CDR3 spans 17 amino acids. V shed 3 bases, J shed 4 bases, and the junction held 8 bases outside the gene matches. CDR3 protein: CASSFVAGGSSYNEQFF. The CDR3 DNA is TGTGCCAGCAGCTTCGTAGCGGGGGGGTCCAGTTACAATGAGCAGTTCTTC.

Remarks on this clone: This same CDR3 is encoded by further DNA sequences in the sample. The V call is TRBV4-2, the J call TRBJ2-7, with 8 bases matching TRBD1. In germline, CDR1 is LGHNA, CDR2 YNFKEQ. The CDR3 contains 14 residues. The V segment lost 1 base and the J segment 2 bases; nucleotides outside the gene matches: 1. CDR3 protein: CASSQGQGTYEQYF. The CDR3 DNA reads as TGTGCCAGCAGCCAAGGACAGGGGACCTACGAGCAGTACTTC.

This clone was counted once. This rearrangement joins TRBV28 to TRBJ2-7; no clear D. The CDR3 runs 15 residues. V was clipped by 7 bases and J by 0 bases, with 16 bases between them. Germline V lookup: CDR1 MDHEN, CDR2 SYDVKM. CDR3 nucleotides: TGTGCCAGCACCCAGCCCAGGTTAAACTCCTACGAGCAGTACTTC. Translated, it gives CASTQPRLNSYEQYF.

The gene calls are TRBV11-2 and TRBJ2-2; no definite D call. Germline CDR1 is SGHAT and CDR2 is FQNNGV. V lost 5 bases and J lost 3, with 4 bases in between. The CDR3 has 12 residues. The CDR3 reads CASSPDTGELFF. CDR3 bases: TGTGCCAGCAGCCCCGACACCGGGGAGCTGTTTTTT.

The rearrangement uses TRBV6-5 and TRBJ1-5, with D perhaps matching TRBD1 (5 bases). V was pared by 6 bases and J by 4 bases, with 13 bases between. Germline V gene lookup returns CDR1 MNHEY and CDR2 SVGAGI. The CDR3 extends over 14 amino acids. This CDR3 is CASSPTGGNQPQHF. CDR3 nucleotides: TGTGCCAGCAGCCCAACCGGGGGGAATCAGCCCCAGCATTTT.

The chain is built from TRBV27 and TRBJ2-2, with D perhaps TRBD2 (7 bases). Trimming stripped 4 bases from V and 6 bases from J, with 21 bases between. Germline V CDR1 and CDR2: MNHEY, SMNVEV (reference sequence). The CDR3 spans 17 residues. The CDR3 loop reads CASSSTAGGLVAGELFF. As DNA, the CDR3 is TGTGCCAGCAGTTCAACCGCCGGGGGGCTTGTAGCCGGGGAGCTGTTTTTT.

The chain joins TRBV11-3 to TRBJ2-3; D gene uncertain. Looked up from germline, CDR1 is SGHNT and CDR2 is YENEEA. The CDR3 sequence is 13 residues long. V lost 3 bases and J lost 0, with 4 bases in between. The CDR3 DNA sequence: TGTGCCAGCAGCTTGAGTAGCACAGATACGCAGTATTTT. The encoded protein is CASSLSSTDTQYF.

This chain links TRBV11-3 with TRBJ2-1, with D uncertain. V was pared by 1 base and J by 4 bases, with 14 bases between. In germline, CDR1 is SGHNT, CDR2 YENEEA. The CDR3 spans 16 residues. The CDR3 sequence is CASSLASGVGYNEQFF. DNA of the CDR3: TGTGCCAGCAGCTTAGCAAGTGGGGTGGGTTACAATGAGCAGTTCTTC.

This sequence joins TRBV28 and TRBJ2-7; the D gene is possibly TRBD2 (6 bases). CDR1 and CDR2 from the germline V gene are MDHEN and SYDVKM. V lost 2 bases and J lost 0, with 11 bases in between. The CDR3 consists of 15 residues. The CDR3, as DNA: TGTGCCAGCAGTTTAGGGGCGGGGACCTCCTACGAGCAGTACTTC. Its translation: CASSLGAGTSYEQYF.

The rearrangement uses TRBV24-1 and TRBJ2-1; D possibly corresponds to TRBD1 (5 bases). Per the germline V gene, CDR1 is KGHDR and CDR2 is SFDVKD. The CDR3 is 16 amino acids. Deletions cut 5 bases from V and 2 bases from J, with 15 bases between. CDR3 nucleotides: TGTGCCACCAGTGGCTCGGAAACAGGAGCCTACAATGAGCAGTTCTTC. This codes for CATSGSETGAYNEQFF.

This chain uses TRBV7-2 with TRBJ1-6; D perhaps matches TRBD1 (6 bases). V lost 2 bases and J lost 7, with 9 bases in between. The CDR3 extends over 14 amino acids. Germline CDR1 SGHTA, CDR2 FQGNSA. This CDR3 is CASSLTGMNSPLHF. The CDR3 DNA reads as TGTGCCAGCAGCTTAACAGGGATGAATTCACCCCTCCACTTT.

This chain uses TRBV6-5 with TRBJ1-4; no clear D gene. This CDR3 spans 15 amino acids. From germline, CDR1 is MNHEY and CDR2 SVGAGI. Trimming removed 6 bases at V and 0 bases at J, with 11 bases between. As DNA, the CDR3 is TGTGCCAGCAGCAGAACACCTCCAACTAATGAAAAACTGTTTTTT. This translates into CASSRTPPTNEKLFF.

This clone was found a few times. The rearrangement links TRBV6-2 or TRBV6-3 to TRBJ2-5; no clear D. The V and J ends lost 3 bases and 2 bases respectively, with 7 bases between them. The CDR3 is 13 residues long. Per the germline V gene, CDR1 is MNHEY and CDR2 is SVGEGT. In nucleotides, the CDR3 is TGTGCCAGCAGTTATGCTCGTCAAGAGACCCAGTACTTC. Translated, it gives CASSYARQETQYF.

The CDR3 region is CASSQQGGNTEAFF. The CDR3, as DNA: TGTGCCAGCAGCCAACAGGGGGGCAACACTGAAGCTTTCTTT. The chain joins TRBV3-1 (or the pseudogene TRBV3-2) to TRBJ1-1; 7 bases are shared with TRBD1. V gave up 2 bases and J gave up 2 bases; unmatched junction bases: 2. Germline V gene data show CDR1 as LGHDT and CDR2 as YNNKEL (reference sequence). The CDR3 covers 14 residues.

This clone was recorded only once. This chain links TRBV6-2 or TRBV6-3 with TRBJ2-1; D gene uncertain. Trimming removed 5 bases from V and 8 bases from J, with 7 bases in between. In germline, CDR1 is MNHEY, CDR2 SVGEGT. The CDR3 has 11 amino acids. CDR3 amino acids: CASSTFDEQFF. CDR3 DNA: TGTGCCAGCAGTACGTTTGATGAGCAGTTCTTC.

The gene calls are TRBV18 and TRBJ2-2; TRBD1 might be the D (6 bases). The length of the CDR3 is 16 residues. Trimming removed 4 bases from V and 3 bases from J, with 15 bases in between. Germline V gives CDR1 KGHSH, CDR2 LQKENI. CDR3 in amino acids: CASSLLTGAHTGELFF. CDR3 coding DNA: TGTGCCAGCTCACTATTGACAGGCGCCCACACCGGGGAGCTGTTTTTT.

This clone occurred a few times. The chain has TRBV10-3 and TRBJ1-5, with a tentative D call TRBD1 (6 bases). V lost 6 bases and J 0 bases, leaving 12 bases between the germline ends. Germline CDR1 ENHRY, CDR2 SYGVKD. The CDR3 loop spans 15 amino acids. In nucleotides, the CDR3 is TGTGCCATCAGGGAGGGGGGCAATAGCAATCAGCCCCAGCATTTT. Its translation: CAIREGGNSNQPQHF.

The rearrangement links TRBV30 to TRBJ1-3, with TRBD1 as a possible D gene (5 bases). V shed 0 bases and J shed 0 bases, with 9 bases lying between them. The CDR3 contains 15 residues. The germline V gene has CDR1 GTSNPN and CDR2 SVGIG (reference sequence). The CDR3, as DNA: TGTGCCTGGAGTGTGGCAGGGCTCTCTGGAAACACCATATATTTT. This encodes CAWSVAGLSGNTIYF.